The clone carrying this T cell receptor beta chain was found once. The sample comes from a study of T cell responses to AZD1222 COVID-19 vaccine. CDR3 length equals 16 residues. Germline values: CDR1 SGDLS, CDR2 YYNGEE. V was pared by 4 bases and J by 0 bases, with 16 bases between. Using immunoSEQ multiplex PCR, the repertoire was profiled, and TCRdb retains in-frame clones only, with some absent. The repertoire holds around 56,000 clones, with roughly 90% as singletons. This TCR was sampled from an adult who received the AZD1222 COVID-19 vaccine. Material: peripheral blood, obtained 28 days after the second AZD1222 dose. The V gene is TRBV9, the J gene TRBJ1-1, with a possible D match to TRBD1 (5 bases). This CDR3 reads CASSPTGGGMNTEAFF. CDR3 nucleotides: TGTGCCAGCAGCCCCACCGGGGGGGGAATGAACACTGAAGCTTTCTTT.